The present TCR beta chain was sequenced within a study of low-dose radiotherapy and immunotherapy resistance in tumors. Across the whole study: A total of 13 Gy over 26 weeks was given to Cohort 2 as 1 Gy per fraction every two weeks.

V shed 5 bases, J shed 3 bases, and the junction held 10 bases outside the gene matches. Germline assignment: CDR1 SGHTS and CDR2 YDEGEE. CDR3 size: 16 residues. Time point denoted: after trial treatment. As to treatment: LDRT plus nivolumab, ipilimumab, low-dose cyclophosphamide and aspirin (RACIN trial). TRAV- and TRBV-specific primers, spanning alpha and beta chains, primed first-strand cDNA. TCRs underwent 20 PCR cycles of amplification with a constant-region primer and V-primer adapter. In TCRdb, the reads were re-called with MiXCR into one record per CDR3 protein. The repertoire holds roughly 100,000 distinct CDR3 sequences, with roughly 20% as singletons. As for this clonotype: With a far larger clone one base away, a read error is the likely cause.

The source of this sequence is a male donor with prostate cancer. The gene calls are TRBV5-8 and TRBJ2-4; 8 bases match TRBD1. Sample: PBMCs, taken after low-dose radiotherapy plus immunotherapy. The CDR3 loop is CASRLQGAKGKNIQYF. For the CDR3, the DNA is TGTGCCAGCAGGCTCCAGGGGGCAAAGGGCAAAAACATTCAGTACTTC.